Below, one T cell receptor beta chain is given with its context. Germline V CDR1 and CDR2: SNHLY, FYNNEI. The CDR3 extends over 15 amino acids. After removal of 3 bases from V and 0 bases from J, the junction contained 1 base not matched to a gene. Some clones are missing from TCRdb's copy, which holds only in-frame ones; the method was immunoSEQ multiplex PCR. The table includes about 75,000 clones, almost 90% detected once. This sample stems from a study of blood T cell repertoires in COVID-19. In the study overall: The samples span acute and convalescent COVID-19 from the United States, Italy and Spain. T cells, B-cell-depleted T cells, or PBMCs provided the cDNA or gDNA that served as material.

The specimen sequenced was peripheral blood. The clonotype was recovered from a human donor in a cohort sampled during active COVID-19. The chain has TRBV2 and TRBJ2-1; 8 bases are a match to TRBD1. CDR3 bases: TGTGCCAGCAGTGACGACAGGGGCTCCTACAATGAGCAGTTCTTC. Translating it yields CASSDDRGSYNEQFF. The whole variable domain, remainder taken from reference TRBV2 and TRBJ2-1, is EPEVTQTPSHQVTQMGQEVILRCVPISNHLYFYWYRQILGQKVEFLVSFYNNEISEKSEIFDDQFSVERPDGSNFTLKIRSTKLEDSAMYFCASSDDRGSYNEQFFGPGTRLTVL.